This T cell receptor beta chain was captured by sequencing in a study of T cell responses to AZD1222 COVID-19 vaccine. Looked up from germline, CDR1 is GTSNPN and CDR2 is SVGIG (reference sequence). The ends lost 7 bases at V and 0 bases at J; junction bases unmatched: 4. The length of the CDR3 is 13 residues. Notes on the study in general: Repertoire collection took place solely once the T cell response had peaked. As reported, nearly half of all spike-specific TCRs target variant regions that are unmutated. Researchers report vaccine-associated CD4 TCRs spanning spike, with dominance at 160-218 and 743-854.

Note on this clone: Its target is unknown.

Method: immunoSEQ multiplex PCR; TCRdb's copy keeps in-frame clones and lacks some. Here the sample spans about 140,000 clones, about 92% being singletons. Sequenced here: peripheral blood, sampled 28 days after the second AZD1222 dose. The chain uses TRBV30 and TRBJ2-7, with 9 bases lining up with TRBD1. This receptor was identified in an adult who received the AZD1222 COVID-19 vaccine. In nucleotides, the CDR3 is TGTGCCTCGGGACAGGGAAGCTCCTACGAGCAGTACTTC. Protein sequence: CASGQGSSYEQYF.